One and the same sample provided the 15 T cell receptor beta chains below, sequenced in a study of OX40 agonist ivuxolimab in advanced cancers. Assay used: immunoSEQ multiplex PCR; TCRdb lists only in-frame clones, some missing. The sample consists of tens of thousands of clones, 94% of them appearing once. Source: CD4+ or CD8+ T cells sorted from blood, taken in a trial of the OX40 agonist ivuxolimab. The receptors were gathered from an adult with an advanced solid tumor such as melanoma, head and neck, liver or kidney cancer.

This clone appeared a single time. The DNA of the CDR3 is TGTGCCAGCAGCAAGGGTAGAGGCTACACCTTC. Translated, it gives CASSKGRGYTF. This sequence joins TRBV21-1 and TRBJ1-2. TRBV21-1 is noted as a pseudogene. The CDR3 totals 11 residues.

The V and J genes are TRBV18 and TRBJ2-7; 7 bases fit TRBD1. CDR1 KGHSH and CDR2 LQKENI come from the germline V gene. V lost 3 bases to trimming and J lost 0 bases; unmatched junction nucleotides: 5. The CDR3 extends over 15 amino acids. The CDR3 region is CASSPGRGSSYEQYF. In nucleotides, the CDR3 is TGTGCCAGCTCACCGGGCAGGGGGAGCTCCTACGAGCAGTACTTC.

This sequence joins TRBV10-3 and TRBJ2-2; D gene unclear. This CDR3 spans 12 amino acids. V lost 7 bases, J lost 5 bases, and 8 bases lay in between. Germline-derived CDR1 and CDR2 are ENHRY and SYGVKD. CDR3: CAIMLKTGELFF. The CDR3 nucleotides read TGTGCCATCATGCTTAAGACCGGGGAGCTGTTTTTT.

The rearrangement uses TRBV9 and TRBJ2-1, with TRBD1 identical over 8 bases. The germline V gene encodes CDR1 SGDLS and CDR2 YYNGEE. V gave up 3 bases and J gave up 6 bases; unmatched junction bases: 14. The CDR3 extends over 17 amino acids. The CDR3 DNA reads as TGTGCCAGCAGCGCAGGACCTCGGACAGGGTCCCCCAATGAGCAGTTCTTC. It yields the protein CASSAGPRTGSPNEQFF.

The chain combines TRBV9 with TRBJ2-2; D perhaps matches TRBD2 (6 bases). The CDR3 is made up of 16 amino acids. Trimming took 4 bases from V and 0 from J, leaving 13 bases between them. Germline V lookup: CDR1 SGDLS, CDR2 YYNGEE. DNA for the CDR3: TGTGCCAGCAGCCCCTCGGCGGGGACGAACACCGGGGAGCTGTTTTTT. Translating it yields CASSPSAGTNTGELFF.

This clone was seen just once. The rearrangement joins TRBV27 to TRBJ2-1; no firm D call. Trimming stripped 8 bases from V and 3 bases from J, with 5 bases between. This CDR3 has 11 amino acids. CDR1 and CDR2 (germline): MNHEY, SMNVEV (reference sequence). CDR3: CASAFYNEQFF. CDR3 DNA: TGTGCCAGCGCTTTCTACAATGAGCAGTTCTTC.

This chain links TRBV6-5 with TRBJ2-3; tentatively, D is TRBD1 or TRBD2 (5 bases each). This CDR3 is built from 13 residues. From germline, CDR1 is MNHEY and CDR2 SVGAGI. Trimming cost V 4 bases and J 2 bases, with 7 bases left between them. CDR3 sequence: CASSWGYTDTQYF. Here the CDR3 DNA reads TGTGCCAGCAGTTGGGGGTACACAGATACGCAGTATTTT.

The rearrangement uses TRBV30 and TRBJ1-4; D is unresolved. The CDR3 is 14 residues long. With 0 bases removed from V and 6 bases from J, the gap between germline ends came to 11 bases. Germline CDR1 reads GTSNPN; CDR2 reads SVGIG (reference sequence). CDR3 in DNA: TGTGCCTGGAGTGTTAAGGGCTTTGATGAAAAACTGTTTTTT. Residues: CAWSVKGFDEKLFF.

V and J are TRBV6-1 and TRBJ2-1, with D unresolved. Deletions cut 0 bases from V and 6 bases from J, with 9 bases between. The CDR3 sequence is 14 residues long. Looked up from germline, CDR1 is MNHNS and CDR2 is SASEGT. The CDR3, as DNA: TGTGCCAGCAGTGAAGCGCGATTCGGCAATGAGCAGTTCTTC. Protein: CASSEARFGNEQFF.

This chain links TRBV4-1 with TRBJ2-1, with 7 bases identical to TRBD2. With 3 bases clipped from V and 2 bases from J, the junction kept 4 bases outside the gene matches. Germline CDR1 reads MGHRA; CDR2 reads YSYEKL. The length of the CDR3 is 15 residues. CDR3 sequence (DNA): TGCGCCAGCAGCCACCCGGGGAGGGCCTACAATGAGCAGTTCTTC. This encodes CASSHPGRAYNEQFF.

The J gene is TRBJ1-2, the V gene TRBV27; the D gene is possibly TRBD1 (5 bases). The CDR3 sequence is 14 residues long. Germline V gene data show CDR1 as MNHEY and CDR2 as SMNVEV (reference sequence). V was shortened by 5 bases and J by 8 bases, with 18 bases between the two germline ends. CDR3 DNA sequence: TGTGCCAGCAGTCTCGGGGGGGGGTCGGGCGGCTACACCTTC. It specifies CASSLGGGSGGYTF.

V is TRBV6-1 and J is TRBJ2-7; D not certain. The CDR3 is 13 residues long. Germline-derived CDR1 and CDR2 are MNHNS and SASEGT. The germline V and J ends were trimmed by 2 bases and 6 bases, with 11 bases remaining between them. Here the CDR3 DNA reads TGTGCCAGCAGTGAATATAGAGGTTCCGAGCAGTACTTC. Translated, it gives CASSEYRGSEQYF.

The chain has TRBV7-2 and TRBJ2-5; 10 bases agree with TRBD2. CDR3 length: 16 residues. J was trimmed by 1 base and V by 1 base; bases with no gene match: 3. CDR1 and CDR2 from the germline V gene are SGHTA and FQGNSA. CDR3 sequence (DNA): TGTGCCAGCAGCTTAGTAGCGGGAGGCTCCCAAGAGACCCAGTACTTC. Translated, it gives CASSLVAGGSQETQYF.

This chain connects TRBV7-3 to TRBJ2-1; the D gene is possibly TRBD2 (6 bases). In germline, CDR1 is SGHTA, CDR2 FQGTGA. V dropped 4 bases and J dropped 10 bases, with 14 bases sitting between them. CDR3 length equals 13 residues. CDR3 bases: TGTGCCAGCAGCTACTCGGGACTCAGCGAGCAGTTCTTC. Translating gives CASSYSGLSEQFF.

The chain uses TRBV27 and TRBJ1-2; weak D call: TRBD1 (6 bases). V lost 0 bases and J lost 6, with 14 bases in between. The germline V gene has CDR1 MNHEY and CDR2 SMNVEV (reference sequence). This CDR3 region has 15 residues. The CDR3 spells CASSLSHRDPDGYTF. In DNA form, the CDR3 reads TGTGCCAGCAGTTTATCTCACAGGGACCCCGATGGCTACACCTTC.